A single sample is the source of the 31 T cell receptor beta chains below, sequenced in a study of Graves' ophthalmopathy and Graves' hyperthyroidism. Investigators amplified TCR beta CDR3 regions from RNA transcripts. An opening RT-PCR round employed HTBI primers and preceded a second-round multiplex PCR. Each CDR3 protein gets one entry after TCRdb re-called the multiplex PCR reads with MiXCR. The table includes over 650,000 distinct CDR3 sequences, over 40% detected once. The material sequenced was peripheral blood. All receptors derive from an adult man with Graves' ophthalmopathy.

Many counts were recorded for this clonotype. The chain uses TRBV6-6 and TRBJ2-5, with D hard to call. Per the germline V gene, CDR1 is MNHNY and CDR2 is SVGAGI (reference sequence). The V end was cut by 8 bases, the J end by 1 base, with 8 bases between. This CDR3 has 12 amino acids. The CDR3 protein is CASRATQETQYF. The CDR3 nucleotides are TGTGCCAGCCGGGCCACCCAAGAGACCCAGTACTTC.

Turning to this clonotype: The junction departs from germline at one end; a sequencing error may be responsible. This chain joins TRBV9 and TRBJ2-6, with no clear D. CDR3 length equals 20 residues. Germline V gene sequence: CDR1 SGDLS, CDR2 YYNGEE. CDR3 amino acids: CASIVGPAAVKASGANVLTF. The CDR3 bases are TGTGCCAGCATCGTAGGCCCCGCCGCCGTGAAAGCCTCTGGAGCCAACGTCCTGACTTTC.

The genes are TRBV27 and TRBJ1-2, with 7 bases fitting TRBD1. The CDR3 runs 14 residues. Germline V gene sequence: CDR1 MNHEY, CDR2 SMNVEV (reference sequence). The V segment lost 6 bases and the J segment 6 bases; nucleotides outside the gene matches: 10. The CDR3 loop reads CASSGRTGLNGYTF. CDR3 nucleotides: TGTGCCAGCAGCGGGAGGACAGGACTTAATGGCTACACCTTC.

This clonotype was counted ten times or more. The rearrangement joins TRBV7-3 to TRBJ2-2; 11 bases fit TRBD2. The CDR3 contains 15 residues. V shed 5 bases, J shed 3 bases, and the junction held 2 bases outside the gene matches. Germline lookup yields CDR1 SGHTA and CDR2 FQGTGA. The CDR3 DNA reads TGTGCCAGCAGCGCACTAGCGGGAGACACCGGGGAGCTGTTTTTT. Protein: CASSALAGDTGELFF.

The chain carries TRBV4-1 and TRBJ2-7; 11 bases are shared with TRBD2. This CDR3 contains 16 residues. CDR1 MGHRA and CDR2 YSYEKL come from the germline V gene. V gave up 2 bases and J gave up 2 bases; unmatched junction bases: 5. CDR3 residues: CASSQHDSGGAYEQYF. For the CDR3, the DNA is TGCGCCAGCAGCCAACACGATAGCGGGGGGGCCTACGAGCAGTACTTC.

Concerning this clonotype itself: A junction end diverges from the germline sequence, so it may reflect a read error. V gene TRBV9 combines with J gene TRBJ2-1; tentatively, D is TRBD1 or TRBD2 (5 bases each). The germline gives CDR1 SGDLS, CDR2 YYNGEE. The CDR3 extends over 14 amino acids. This CDR3 is CASSWGRENTEQFF. As DNA, the CDR3 is TGCGCCAGCAGCTGGGGCAGGGAGAACACTGAGCAGTTCTTC.

This clonotype occurred many times. The V call is TRBV2, the J call TRBJ1-1; no clear D gene. V lost 6 bases to trimming and J lost 1 base, with 6 bases between them. Germline values: CDR1 SNHLY, CDR2 FYNNEI. This CDR3 region has 12 residues. CDR3: CASREGNTEAFF. CDR3 bases: TGTGCCAGCAGGGAGGGGAACACTGAAGCTTTCTTT.

This clonotype showed up many times. The V and J genes are TRBV20-1 and TRBJ2-5; a possible D gene is TRBD2 (7 bases). V shed 0 bases and J shed 5 bases, with 19 bases lying between them. This CDR3 is built from 16 residues. Germline CDR1 reads DFQATT; CDR2 reads SNEGSKA (reference sequence). The CDR3 is CSARDLGGAVYETQYF. As DNA, the CDR3 is TGCAGTGCTAGAGATCTAGGGGGGGCGGTGTACGAGACCCAGTACTTC.

This clonotype showed up just a few times. CDR3 region: CASSPGPGLGGYGYTF. The CDR3 nucleotides are TGTGCCAGCAGCCCAGGTCCGGGTTTAGGTGGTTATGGCTACACCTTC. The rearrangement joins TRBV2 to TRBJ1-2; no reliable D call. In germline, CDR1 is SNHLY, CDR2 FYNNEI. The V end was cut by 6 bases, the J end by 5 bases, with 22 bases between. The CDR3 sequence is 16 residues long.

There are many counts of this clonotype. The chain has TRBV24-1 and TRBJ2-7; TRBD1 matches 9 bases. With 2 bases clipped from V and 2 bases from J, the junction kept 6 bases outside the gene matches. The CDR3 has 16 amino acids. Germline V CDR1 and CDR2: KGHDR, SFDVKD. Written as DNA, the CDR3 is TGTGCCACCAGTGATTCCTACGGGACAGGGACCTACGAGCAGTACTTC. It specifies CATSDSYGTGTYEQYF.

This clonotype was recorded at least ten times. This chain connects TRBV2 to TRBJ1-2; TRBD1 matches 8 bases. Germline CDR1 and CDR2: SNHLY and FYNNEI. The CDR3 contains 13 residues. V shed 8 bases and J 6 bases; nucleotides not matched to a gene: 8. The CDR3 protein is CASVPRGLDGYTF. In nucleotides, the CDR3 is TGTGCCAGCGTGCCCAGGGGGCTTGATGGCTACACCTTC.

The chain couples TRBV10-3 to TRBJ2-1; D might be TRBD2 (5 bases). The germline V gene has CDR1 ENHRY and CDR2 SYGVKD. The V gene lost 3 bases and the J gene lost 7 bases, with 19 bases spanning the gap. This CDR3 is 16 amino acids long. The CDR3 coding sequence is TGTGCCATCAGTGAATTCGAGGACCCAGCGGAAAATGAGCAGTTCTTC. Its translation is CAISEFEDPAENEQFF.

This clonotype was counted ten times or more. V is TRBV29-1 and J is TRBJ1-1; D might be TRBD1 (5 bases). Trimming shortened V by 6 bases and J by 3 bases, and 11 bases separated the two germline ends. The length of the CDR3 is 12 residues. Germline V gives CDR1 SQVTM, CDR2 ANQGSEA. The CDR3 is CSVDQGYTEAFF. The CDR3 DNA is TGCAGCGTGGACCAGGGTTACACTGAAGCTTTCTTT.

The rearrangement links TRBV4-1 to TRBJ2-2; 11 bases match TRBD2. J was trimmed by 5 bases and V by 1 base; bases with no gene match: 6. There are 17 residues in the CDR3. Per germline, CDR1 MGHRA and CDR2 YSYEKL. The CDR3 spells CASSQVLAGVFTGELFF. The CDR3 region has the DNA TGCGCCAGCAGCCAAGTACTAGCGGGAGTGTTTACCGGGGAGCTGTTTTTT.

Of note for this clonotype: A read error is possible here, since a much larger clone lies one base away. The chain combines TRBV25-1 with TRBJ1-2; no reliable D call. The CDR3 consists of 13 residues. The V and J ends lost 6 bases and 2 bases respectively, with 10 bases between them. Germline CDR1 is MGHDK and CDR2 is SYGVNS. The CDR3 nucleotides read TGTGCCAGCAGCCACGGCTACAACTATGGCTACACCTTC. Amino acids: CASSHGYNYGYTF.

There are many counts of this clonotype. The rearrangement links TRBV7-8 to TRBJ2-7; D is unclear. Trimming took 5 bases from V and 4 from J, leaving 6 bases between them. The CDR3 covers 11 residues. The germline CDR1 and CDR2 sequences are SGHVS and FQNEAQ. The CDR3 nucleotides read TGTGCCAGCAGCCGCGAGTACGAGCAGTACTTC. This codes for CASSREYEQYF.

V is TRBV18 and J is TRBJ2-7; D is ambiguous. This CDR3 comprises 14 residues. Trimming left V 2 bases short and J 6 bases short, with 14 bases between. Germline CDR1 KGHSH, CDR2 LQKENI. In DNA, the CDR3 is TGTGCCAGCTCACCAGTATTCGGGCAGGTCGAGCAGTACTTC. Protein product: CASSPVFGQVEQYF.

The table lists this clonotype with many counts. The rearrangement uses TRBV2 and TRBJ2-5; 9 bases align to TRBD1. The CDR3 runs to 14 residues. Trimming at V came to 8 bases and at J to 4 bases, leaving 8 bases not matched to a gene. The germline gives CDR1 SNHLY, CDR2 FYNNEI. CDR3 residues: CASGGDRVGETQYF. The DNA for the CDR3 is TGTGCCAGCGGTGGGGACAGGGTGGGAGAGACCCAGTACTTC.

This sequence joins TRBV12-3 or TRBV12-4 and TRBJ1-5, with 9 bases identical to TRBD1. J was trimmed by 7 bases and V by 9 bases; bases with no gene match: 7. The CDR3 has 13 residues. The CDR3 spells CASKTGGGQPQHF. The CDR3 DNA reads TGTGCCAGTAAGACAGGGGGAGGACAGCCCCAGCATTTT.

This clonotype showed up just a few times. The chain uses TRBV4-1 and TRBJ2-7; no clear D. CDR1 is MGHRA, CDR2 YSYEKL, per germline. This CDR3 has 16 residues. Trimming shortened V by 0 bases and J by 0 bases, and 12 bases separated the two germline ends. In nucleotides, the CDR3 is TGCGCCAGCAGCCAAGATCAGTGGGCAGGCTCCTACGAGCAGTACTTC. The encoded protein is CASSQDQWAGSYEQYF.

The rearrangement joins TRBV11-1 to TRBJ1-1, with 10 bases aligning to TRBD1. Germline CDR1 and CDR2: SGHAT and FQDESV (reference sequence). V lost 6 bases, J lost 1 base, and 5 bases stayed unmatched. This CDR3 contains 15 residues. Here the CDR3 DNA reads TGTGCCAGCAGTGCCGGACAGGGGGAGAACACTGAAGCTTTCTTT. As protein: CASSAGQGENTEAFF. Drawing the rest from reference TRBV11-1 and TRBJ1-1, the complete variable domain is EAEVAQSPRYKITEKSQAVAFWCDPISGHATLYWYRQILGQGPELLVQFQDESVVDDSQLPKDRFSAERLKGVDSTLKIQPAELGDSAMYLCASSAGQGENTEAFFGQGTRLTVV.

This clonotype occurred a few times. The rearrangement joins TRBV20-1 to TRBJ2-5, with TRBD2 matching 9 bases. The CDR3 runs to 16 residues. In germline, CDR1 is DFQATT, CDR2 SNEGSKA (reference sequence). Germline trimming cut 0 bases from V and 3 bases from J; bases unmatched to any gene: 8. The CDR3 loop reads CSARDFSGGSEETQYF. Written as DNA, the CDR3 is TGCAGTGCTAGAGATTTTAGCGGGGGTTCGGAAGAGACCCAGTACTTC.

The chain joins TRBV10-3 to TRBJ1-6; 11 bases match TRBD1. V was pared by 8 bases and J by 13 bases, with 10 bases of the junction left unmatched. Germline V gene lookup returns CDR1 ENHRY and CDR2 SYGVKD. The CDR3 is 14 amino acids. The CDR3 here is CAILRTGGVSPLHF. CDR3 DNA: TGTGCCATCTTGAGGACAGGGGGCGTTTCCCCCCTCCACTTT.

V usage is TRBV20-1 and J usage is TRBJ2-7; D unclear. This CDR3 is built from 13 residues. Germline CDR1 DFQATT, CDR2 SNEGSKA (reference sequence). The V gene lost 0 bases and the J gene lost 2 bases, with 8 bases spanning the gap. CDR3 bases: TGCAGTGCTAGAGATGTTGGGGCCTACGAGCAGTACTTC. The encoded protein is CSARDVGAYEQYF.

This clonotype has just a few counts. The V call is TRBV4-2, the J call TRBJ1-2; D call uncertain. This CDR3 is built from 16 residues. Germline CDR1 reads LGHNA; CDR2 reads YNFKEQ. Deletions cut 4 bases from V and 5 bases from J, with 20 bases between. The DNA of the CDR3 is TGTGCCAGCAGCCCGGGTGTGAGGGATCTACCTTATGGCTACACCTTC. Its translation is CASSPGVRDLPYGYTF.

This clonotype was seen ten or more times. This rearrangement joins TRBV7-9 to TRBJ2-5, with 9 bases that match TRBD1. Germline CDR1 and CDR2: SEHNR and FQNEAQ (reference sequence). The CDR3 has 15 amino acids. Trimming took 2 bases from V and 5 from J; bases not matched to a gene: 6. The CDR3 loop is CASSLTGGDLETQYF. The CDR3 DNA reads TGTGCCAGCAGCTTAACAGGGGGCGATTTGGAGACCCAGTACTTC.

This sequence joins TRBV7-9 and TRBJ2-3; D possibly corresponds to TRBD2 (6 bases). Germline CDR1 reads SEHNR; CDR2 reads FQNEAQ (reference sequence). The CDR3 runs 16 residues. With 6 bases removed from V and 0 bases from J, the gap between germline ends came to 16 bases. CDR3 sequence: CASRSTASVSTDTQYF. CDR3 coding DNA: TGTGCCAGCAGGTCCACGGCTAGCGTAAGCACAGATACGCAGTATTTT.

V gene TRBV6-5 combines with J gene TRBJ1-5; 10 bases are a match to TRBD1. Germline CDR1 is MNHEY and CDR2 is SVGAGI. V lost 4 bases and J lost 0; bases outside the gene matches: 9. CDR3 length equals 18 residues. CDR3 coding DNA: TGTGCCAGCAGTTTCGGGACAGGGGTGGGATATAGCAATCAGCCCCAGCATTTT. Protein: CASSFGTGVGYSNQPQHF.

This clonotype has just one count. This chain links TRBV29-1 with TRBJ2-2, with TRBD1 as a possible D gene (6 bases). Trimming pared 6 bases from V and 7 bases from J, leaving 15 bases between. CDR1 is SQVTM, CDR2 ANQGSEA, per germline. This CDR3 is 13 amino acids long. CDR3 region: CSVDWDIGGELFF. CDR3 DNA sequence: TGCAGCGTCGATTGGGACATTGGCGGGGAGCTGTTTTTT.

This clonotype was observed many times. This rearrangement joins TRBV25-1 to TRBJ2-5; D possibly corresponds to TRBD2 (5 bases). V was cut by 2 bases and J by 5 bases, with 21 bases left in between. Germline CDR1 reads MGHDK; CDR2 reads SYGVNS. The CDR3 is made up of 17 amino acids. The CDR3 region is CASSELGVWASRETQYF. The CDR3 bases are TGTGCCAGCAGTGAACTGGGAGTCTGGGCTAGTAGGGAGACCCAGTACTTC.

This clonotype was observed many times. The gene calls are TRBV7-7 and TRBJ2-5, with 12 bases identical to TRBD2. The junction had 4 bases not matched to a gene; V was cut back by 1 base and J by 4 bases. Germline CDR1 is SSHAT and CDR2 is FNYEAQ (reference sequence). The CDR3 is 16 amino acids. The CDR3 loop is CASSLGLAGVGETQYF. The DNA for the CDR3 is TGTGCCAGCAGCTTAGGACTAGCGGGAGTCGGAGAGACCCAGTACTTC.